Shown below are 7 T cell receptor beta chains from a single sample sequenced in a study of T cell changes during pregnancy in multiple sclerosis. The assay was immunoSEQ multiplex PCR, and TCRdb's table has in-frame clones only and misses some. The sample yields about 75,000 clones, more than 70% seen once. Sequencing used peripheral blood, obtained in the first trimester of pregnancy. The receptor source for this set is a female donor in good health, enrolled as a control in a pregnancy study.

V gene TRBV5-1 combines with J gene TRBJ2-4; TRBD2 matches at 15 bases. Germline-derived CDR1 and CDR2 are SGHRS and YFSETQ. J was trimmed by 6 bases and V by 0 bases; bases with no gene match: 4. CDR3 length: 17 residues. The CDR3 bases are TGCGCCAGCAGCTTGGGGACTAGCGGGGGGGTCGGAAACATTCAGTACTTC. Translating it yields CASSLGTSGGVGNIQYF.

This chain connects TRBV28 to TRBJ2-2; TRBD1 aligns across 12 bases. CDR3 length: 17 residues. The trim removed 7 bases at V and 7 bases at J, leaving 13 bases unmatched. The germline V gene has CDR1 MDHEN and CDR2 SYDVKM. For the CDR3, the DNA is TGTGCCAGCACCCCCAACCGGGACAGGGGGCAAAACGGGGAGCTGTTTTTT. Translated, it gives CASTPNRDRGQNGELFF.

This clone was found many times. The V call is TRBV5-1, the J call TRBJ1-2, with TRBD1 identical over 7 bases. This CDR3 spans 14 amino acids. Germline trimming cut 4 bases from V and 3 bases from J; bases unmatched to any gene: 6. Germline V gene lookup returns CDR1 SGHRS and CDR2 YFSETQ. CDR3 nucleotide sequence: TGCGCCAGCAGCCCGAGGGACAGACACTATGGCTACACCTTC. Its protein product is CASSPRDRHYGYTF.

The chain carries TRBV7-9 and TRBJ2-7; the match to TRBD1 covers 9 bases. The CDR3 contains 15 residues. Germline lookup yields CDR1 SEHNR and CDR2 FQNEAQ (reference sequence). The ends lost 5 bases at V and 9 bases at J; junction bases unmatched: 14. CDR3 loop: CASSPPGTGLRVQYF. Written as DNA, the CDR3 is TGTGCCAGCAGCCCCCCCGGGACAGGGCTACGAGTGCAGTACTTC.

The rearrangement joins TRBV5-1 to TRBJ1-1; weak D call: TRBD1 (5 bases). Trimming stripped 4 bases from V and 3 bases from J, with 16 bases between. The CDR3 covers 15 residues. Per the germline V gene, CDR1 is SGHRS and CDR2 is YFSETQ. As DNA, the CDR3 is TGCGCCAGCAGCGGGCGGTCCGGGGGGGACACTGAAGCTTTCTTT. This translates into CASSGRSGGDTEAFF.

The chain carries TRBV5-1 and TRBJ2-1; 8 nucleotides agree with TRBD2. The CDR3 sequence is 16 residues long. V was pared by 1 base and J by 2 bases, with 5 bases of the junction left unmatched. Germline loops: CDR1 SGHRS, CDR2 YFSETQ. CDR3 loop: CASSLFGTSAYNEQFF. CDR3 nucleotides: TGCGCCAGCAGCTTGTTTGGGACTAGTGCCTACAATGAGCAGTTCTTC.

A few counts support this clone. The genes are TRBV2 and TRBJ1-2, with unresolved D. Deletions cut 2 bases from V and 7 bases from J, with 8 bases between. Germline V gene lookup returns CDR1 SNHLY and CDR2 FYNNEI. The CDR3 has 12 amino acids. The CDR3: CASSEFGSGYTF. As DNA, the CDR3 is TGTGCCAGCAGTGAATTCGGGAGTGGCTACACCTTC.